These 27 T cell receptor beta chains share one sample of origin, sequenced in a study of T-cell memory formation after mild COVID-19 (dated by TCRdb to the early 2020s). The library was made by 5' RACE. The reads were generated on an Illumina NovaSeq 6000. TCRdb reanalyzed the raw reads on its own, using fastp at Q25 for trimming and MiXCR for clone calling, and kept in-frame beta chains. Rows merge per CDR3 protein into single entries with the most common DNA and genes. Recorded for this sample are a few hundred thousand distinct CDR3 sequences; roughly a tenth of them occurred a single time. The top ten constitute around 21% of the sample. Sample: PBMCs or a T cell subset sorted from them (not recorded which). These receptors were taken from a man aged 18 to 30 who had mild COVID-19 (a few samples of this study predate the infection). The sample titles of this study are shuffled in the database, so cell type and time point are left out; the donor was told from shared clones.

The chain joins TRBV5-5 to TRBJ2-2; maybe TRBD2 (5 bases). This CDR3 contains 16 residues. Trimming took off 4 bases at V and 7 bases at J, with 20 bases between the two ends. The germline CDR1 and CDR2 sequences are SGHKS and YYEKEE (reference sequence). The CDR3 DNA is TGTGCCAGCAGCGCGGACTTAAACGGGAATTTCGGGGAGCTGTTTTTT. The encoded protein is CASSADLNGNFGELFF.

The V call is TRBV7-9, the J call TRBJ1-2, with D perhaps matching TRBD1 (5 bases). Germline V gene sequence: CDR1 SEHNR, CDR2 FQNEAQ (reference sequence). This CDR3 is built from 13 residues. Deletions cut 4 bases from V and 6 bases from J, with 12 bases between. The CDR3 protein is CASSYLGGDGYTF. The CDR3 bases are TGTGCCAGCAGCTATCTCGGGGGGGATGGCTACACCTTC.

This chain joins TRBV6-2 or TRBV6-3 and TRBJ2-7; D is ambiguous. The CDR3 is 14 residues long. V was trimmed by 4 bases and J by 5 bases, leaving 15 bases between them. Germline values: CDR1 MNHEY, CDR2 SVGEGT. In nucleotides, the CDR3 is TGTGCCAGCAGTTCACCCACCCGGCACAACGAGCAGTACGTC. It codes for CASSSPTRHNEQYV.

This chain joins TRBV5-1 and TRBJ1-4; TRBD1 matches 7 bases. Per germline, CDR1 SGHRS and CDR2 YFSETQ. This CDR3 has 14 residues. The V segment lost 5 bases and the J segment 3 bases; nucleotides outside the gene matches: 4. CDR3 loop: CASSWTGPNEKLFF. The CDR3 bases are TGCGCCAGCAGTTGGACAGGCCCTAATGAAAAACTGTTTTTT.

The rearrangement uses TRBV6-2 or TRBV6-3 and TRBJ2-7, with 13 bases fitting TRBD2. V trimming: 6 bases; J trimming: 2 bases; junction bases outside the gene matches: 7. Germline CDR1 MNHEY, CDR2 SVGEGT. The CDR3 sequence is 16 residues long. CDR3 sequence: CASRPRLAGGPYEQYV. As DNA, the CDR3 is TGTGCCAGCAGACCAAGACTAGCGGGGGGACCCTACGAGCAGTACGTC.

The rearrangement uses TRBV4-1 and TRBJ2-5, with 15 bases that match TRBD2. The ends lost 4 bases at V and 5 bases at J; junction bases unmatched: 8. Germline V gene data show CDR1 as MGHRA and CDR2 as YSYEKL. This CDR3 is built from 17 residues. DNA of the CDR3: TGCGCCAGCAGCCTCCAGGGACTAGCGGGGGGCCCGGAGACCCAGTACTTC. Amino acids: CASSLQGLAGGPETQYF.

This clonotype was seen only a few times. The J gene is TRBJ1-2, the V gene TRBV30; the D gene is possibly TRBD1 (6 bases). The CDR3 covers 13 residues. Trimming left V 0 bases short and J 5 bases short, with 10 bases between. The germline gives CDR1 GTSNPN, CDR2 SVGIG (reference sequence). The CDR3 bases are TGTGCCTGGAGTGTACAGGGAATATATGGCTACACCTTC. This sequence encodes CAWSVQGIYGYTF.

Only a few counts were recorded for this clonotype. The V and J genes are TRBV7-9 and TRBJ1-3; no firm D call. V gave up 5 bases and J gave up 1 base, with 9 bases separating them. CDR1 and CDR2 from the germline V gene are SEHNR and FQNEAQ (reference sequence). CDR3 size: 14 residues. CDR3 in amino acids: CASSSGFSGNTIYF. CDR3 nucleotide sequence: TGTGCCAGCAGCAGTGGTTTTTCTGGAAACACCATATATTTT.

This clonotype was detected only a few times. The genes are TRBV5-5 and TRBJ2-1; perhaps TRBD1 as D (7 bases). Germline CDR1 and CDR2: SGHKS and YYEKEE (reference sequence). V shed 1 base and J shed 4 bases, with 12 bases lying between them. The CDR3 covers 15 residues. The CDR3 DNA follows: TGTGCCAGCAGCTTGTCCAGGGGGGTTTACAATGAGCAGTTCTTC. This translates into CASSLSRGVYNEQFF.

This chain uses TRBV19 with TRBJ2-1; D uncertain. The CDR3 covers 13 residues. With 4 bases removed from V and 8 bases from J, the gap between germline ends came to 12 bases. Germline loops: CDR1 LNHDA, CDR2 SQIVND (reference sequence). CDR3 sequence: CASSRRSTDEQFF. The CDR3 nucleotides are TGTGCCAGTAGTAGGCGGTCTACGGATGAGCAGTTCTTC.

This clonotype was observed a handful of times. The chain is built from TRBV7-6 and TRBJ2-6; maybe TRBD2 (5 bases). The CDR3 has 17 residues. Deletions cut 2 bases from V and 2 bases from J, with 13 bases between. Per germline, CDR1 SGHVS and CDR2 FNYEAQ. The chain's CDR3 is CASSLTSPGTGANVLTF. CDR3 bases: TGTGCCAGCAGCTTAACGAGCCCCGGGACTGGGGCCAACGTCCTGACTTTC. Combining the CDR3 with reference TRBV7-6 and TRBJ2-6 gives the whole variable domain GAGVSQSPRYKVTKRGQDVALRCDPISGHVSLYWYRQALGQGPEFLTYFNYEAQQDKSGLPNDRFSAERPEGSISTLTIQRTEQRDSAMYRCASSLTSPGTGANVLTFGAGSRLTVL.

This clonotype appeared a few times. The chain combines TRBV5-1 with TRBJ2-1, with 10 nucleotides matching TRBD2. With V trimmed by 1 base and J by 5 bases, 6 bases remained unmatched. CDR3 length: 16 residues. The V gene's germline CDR1 is SGHRS and CDR2 YFSETQ. CDR3 loop: CASSLPRLAGNNEQFF. CDR3 bases: TGCGCCAGCAGCTTGCCACGACTAGCGGGTAACAATGAGCAGTTCTTC.

There are many counts of this clonotype. CDR3 in DNA: TGTGCCAGCAGGGTTGAAGGACCTTATAGCAATCAGCCCCAGCATTTT. It is translated as CASRVEGPYSNQPQHF. The J gene is TRBJ1-5, the V gene TRBV12-3 or TRBV12-4; D call uncertain. With 6 bases removed from V and 0 bases from J, the gap between germline ends came to 15 bases. This CDR3 is 16 amino acids long.

This clonotype has ten or more counts. CDR3 coding DNA: TGCGCCAGCAGCCTAGGACAGGTCATGAACACTGAAGCTTTCTTT. Translated, it gives CASSLGQVMNTEAFF. The chain is built from TRBV4-3 and TRBJ1-1; 7 bases map to TRBD1. The CDR3 spans 15 residues. Germline loops: CDR1 LGHNA, CDR2 YSLEER. With V trimmed by 4 bases and J by 0 bases, 5 bases remained unmatched.

This rearrangement joins TRBV6-5 to TRBJ1-1, with 8 positions matching TRBD1. Germline assignment: CDR1 MNHEY and CDR2 SVGAGI. The junction had 13 bases not matched to a gene; V was cut back by 4 bases and J by 6 bases. The CDR3 contains 16 residues. DNA for the CDR3: TGTGCCAGCAGTTTAGCGACAACAGGGGGGTCGGCTGAAGCTTTCTTT. As protein: CASSLATTGGSAEAFF.

This clonotype was observed a few times. The rearrangement links TRBV12-3 or TRBV12-4 to TRBJ2-1; tentative D call: TRBD2 (6 bases). This CDR3 comprises 16 residues. The V end lost 5 bases, the J end lost 3 bases, and 17 bases lay between the germline ends. The CDR3 loop reads CASSDGSAGNYNEQFF. In DNA form, the CDR3 reads TGTGCCAGCAGTGACGGGTCCGCGGGGAACTACAATGAGCAGTTCTTC.

The chain joins TRBV30 to TRBJ1-6, with D hard to call. Germline loops: CDR1 GTSNPN, CDR2 SVGIG (reference sequence). The germline V and J ends were trimmed by 3 bases and 0 bases, with 6 bases remaining between them. The CDR3 consists of 14 residues. The DNA of the CDR3 is TGTGCCTGGAGCTCTAGCTCCTATAATTCACCCCTCCACTTT. Translating gives CAWSSSSYNSPLHF.

This clonotype appeared a few times. The V and J genes are TRBV5-1 and TRBJ2-5; 8 positions match TRBD2. The germline CDR1 and CDR2 sequences are SGHRS and YFSETQ. Trimming removed 7 bases from V and 5 bases from J; junction bases left unmatched: 10. This CDR3 spans 14 amino acids. The DNA for the CDR3 is TGCGCCAGCCGAATCGGGGGGGCAGACGAGACCCAGTACTTC. Protein product: CASRIGGADETQYF.

J is TRBJ1-2 and V is TRBV10-3; 11 bases are a match to TRBD1. Losses at the gene ends were 4 bases for V and 2 bases for J; bases not matched to a gene: 0. Per the germline V gene, CDR1 is ENHRY and CDR2 is SYGVKD. This CDR3 region has 14 residues. CDR3 in DNA: TGTGCCATCAGTGGGGACAGGGGGAACTATGGCTACACCTTC. This sequence encodes CAISGDRGNYGYTF.

This clonotype showed up just a few times. The genes are TRBV9 and TRBJ2-5; D is ambiguous. Germline V gene sequence: CDR1 SGDLS, CDR2 YYNGEE. The CDR3 is 15 amino acids. Between the trimmed V and J ends, which lost 0 bases and 5 bases, there was a span of 14 bases. This CDR3 reads CASSVGSRTPETQYF. For the CDR3, the DNA is TGTGCCAGCAGCGTAGGCAGTCGCACTCCGGAGACCCAGTACTTC.

This clonotype was observed many times. This chain connects TRBV5-4 to TRBJ1-1; maybe TRBD1 (5 bases). The CDR3 loop spans 12 amino acids. The ends were cut back, 4 bases at V and 4 bases at J, with 8 bases in the middle. Germline CDR1 and CDR2: SGHNT and YYREEE (reference sequence). CDR3 sequence reads: CASSPGGTEAFF. The CDR3 region has the DNA TGTGCCAGCAGCCCGGGGGGCACTGAAGCTTTCTTT.

This clonotype was seen at least ten times. The chain has TRBV5-1 and TRBJ2-7; 10 nucleotides agree with TRBD1. Per the germline V gene, CDR1 is SGHRS and CDR2 is YFSETQ. The CDR3 covers 13 residues. Germline trimming cut 4 bases from V and 7 bases from J; bases unmatched to any gene: 5. CDR3 bases: TGCGCCAGCAGCCGAGGACAGGGGGAAGAGCAGTACTTC. Residues: CASSRGQGEEQYF.

This clonotype was detected a few times. The chain joins TRBV2 to TRBJ2-5; 9 bases align to TRBD2. Per the germline V gene, CDR1 is SNHLY and CDR2 is FYNNEI. CDR3 size: 16 residues. Trimming cost V 4 bases and J 5 bases; bases outside gene matches: 11. For the CDR3, the DNA is TGTGCCAGCAGTGGATTCGGCGGGGGGGTGGTTGAGACCCAGTACTTC. Translation gives CASSGFGGGVVETQYF.

This rearrangement joins TRBV27 to TRBJ1-5; D may be TRBD1 (5 bases). Per germline, CDR1 MNHEY and CDR2 SMNVEV (reference sequence). Deletions cut 1 base from V and 5 bases from J, with 9 bases between. The CDR3 spans 14 residues. The CDR3: CASSLWQGDQPQHF. Here the CDR3 DNA reads TGTGCCAGCAGTTTATGGCAGGGTGATCAGCCCCAGCATTTT.

The gene calls are TRBV5-8 and TRBJ2-5; no definite D call. The length of the CDR3 is 14 residues. Trimming left V 2 bases short and J 1 base short, with 9 bases between. Germline lookup yields CDR1 SGHTS and CDR2 YDEGEE. This CDR3 is CASSFRPGQETQYF. DNA for the CDR3: TGTGCCAGCAGCTTTAGACCCGGCCAAGAGACCCAGTACTTC.

This clonotype showed up just a few times. V gene TRBV11-2 combines with J gene TRBJ2-5, with TRBD2 identical over 13 bases. The germline CDR1 and CDR2 sequences are SGHAT and FQNNGV. This CDR3 contains 16 residues. After removal of 5 bases from V and 5 bases from J, the junction contained 8 bases not matched to a gene. The CDR3 DNA reads as TGTGCCAGCAGCCCAACTACTAGCGGGGGGGCGGAGACCCAGTACTTC. It codes for CASSPTTSGGAETQYF.

This clonotype was counted only a few times. The chain recombines TRBV28 with TRBJ1-6; 10 bases agree with TRBD1. Germline V lookup: CDR1 MDHEN, CDR2 SYDVKM. V was pared by 4 bases and J by 7 bases, with 7 bases of the junction left unmatched. This CDR3 has 16 amino acids. The CDR3 is CASSSPGQGINSPLHF. DNA for the CDR3: TGTGCCAGCAGTTCCCCGGGACAGGGGATCAATTCACCCCTCCACTTT.